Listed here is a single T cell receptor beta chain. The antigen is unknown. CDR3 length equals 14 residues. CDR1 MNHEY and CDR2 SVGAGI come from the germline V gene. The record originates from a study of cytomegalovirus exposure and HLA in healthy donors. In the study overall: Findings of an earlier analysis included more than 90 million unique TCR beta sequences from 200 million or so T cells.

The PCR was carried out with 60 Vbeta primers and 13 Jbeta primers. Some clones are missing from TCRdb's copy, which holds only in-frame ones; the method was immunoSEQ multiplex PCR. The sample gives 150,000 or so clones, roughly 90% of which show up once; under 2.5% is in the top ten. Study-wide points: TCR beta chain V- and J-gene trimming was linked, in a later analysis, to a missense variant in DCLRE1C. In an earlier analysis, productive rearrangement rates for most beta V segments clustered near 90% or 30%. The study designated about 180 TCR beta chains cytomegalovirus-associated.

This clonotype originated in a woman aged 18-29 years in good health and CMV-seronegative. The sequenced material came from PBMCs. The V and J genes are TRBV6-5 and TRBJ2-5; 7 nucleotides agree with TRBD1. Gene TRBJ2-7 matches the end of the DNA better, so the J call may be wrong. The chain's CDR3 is CASSKGTAPYEQYF. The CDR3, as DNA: TGTGCCAGCAGTAAGGGGACAGCGCCCTACGAGCAGTACTTC.